This T cell receptor (beta chain) came from a study of blood T cell repertoires in COVID-19. Per the germline V gene, CDR1 is SGHAT and CDR2 is FQNNGV. CDR3 size: 14 residues. Trimming at V came to 4 bases and at J to 1 base, leaving 1 base not matched to a gene. Some clones are missing from TCRdb's copy, which holds only in-frame ones; the method was immunoSEQ multiplex PCR. The table lists 250,000 to 400,000 clones, roughly 90% of them singletons. The chain combines TRBV11-2 with TRBJ1-1; 9 nucleotides agree with TRBD1. The source of this sequence is a woman aged 25 to 39 with COVID-19, enrolled during active disease. The sequenced sample was peripheral blood. The CDR3 region has the DNA TGTGCCAGCAGCTGGGACAGGGCGAACACTGAAGCTTTCTTT. Translated, it gives CASSWDRANTEAFF.